The 16 T cell receptor beta chains below all came from one sample that was sequenced in a study of shared clonotypes between healthy human individuals. Naive CD8 cells, CD45RO-negative and positively selected for CCR7, excluded terminally differentiated effector memory CD45RA+ cells. The table came from immunoSEQ multiplex PCR; TCRdb's copy has only in-frame clones and leaves some out. This table has approximately 650,000 clones, about 95% appearing once. Sequencing input: naive CD8+ T cells sorted from blood. The receptors stem from a young woman in good health.

The V call is TRBV9, the J call TRBJ2-1, with 10 nucleotides matching TRBD1. Trimming at V came to 5 bases and at J to 0 bases, leaving 11 bases not matched to a gene. The CDR3 totals 18 residues. In germline, CDR1 is SGDLS, CDR2 YYNGEE. The CDR3 DNA is TGTGCCAGCAGTACGACAGGGGGCGGCCACAGCTCCTACAATGAGCAGTTCTTC. This codes for CASSTTGGGHSSYNEQFF. Complete variable domain (other parts from reference TRBV9 and TRBJ2-1): DSGVTQTPKHLITATGQRVTLRCSPRSGDLSVYWYQQSLDQGLQFLIQYYNGEERAKGNILERFSAQQFPDLHSELNLSSLELGDSALYFCASSTTGGGHSSYNEQFFGPGTRLTVL.

The J gene is TRBJ1-2, the V gene TRBV12-1; the table's D call, TRBD1, was not checked against the DNA. TRBV12-1 has pseudogene status. CDR3 length equals 15 residues. CDR3 bases: TGTGCCAGCAGCTTGCAGGGACAGGGGAGGAATGGCTACACCTTC. This encodes CASSLQGQGRNGYTF.

Here the CDR3 DNA reads TGTGCCAGCAGGGAGTCCTGGACAGGGACCCTGCCCCAGCATTTT. Translating gives CASRESWTGTLPQHF. The V gene is TRBV2, the J gene TRBJ1-5, with 8 bases matching TRBD1. Germline assignment: CDR1 SNHLY and CDR2 FYNNEI. The CDR3 totals 15 residues. Trimming cost V 6 bases and J 9 bases; bases outside gene matches: 13.

The sample holds one count of this clone. The chain carries TRBV9 and TRBJ2-1; D ambiguous. Germline V lookup: CDR1 SGDLS, CDR2 YYNGEE. The CDR3 has 16 amino acids. V lost 0 bases to trimming and J lost 4 bases, with 14 bases between them. CDR3 bases: TGTGCCAGCAGCGTAGGGGTAGGGCAAGAATACAATGAGCAGTTCTTC. Translating gives CASSVGVGQEYNEQFF.

The rearrangement joins TRBV28 to TRBJ2-3, with D perhaps matching TRBD1 or TRBD2 (5 bases each). CDR3 length: 13 residues. Trimming left V 10 bases short and J 2 bases short, with 13 bases between. Germline CDR1 and CDR2: MDHEN and SYDVKM. CDR3 loop: CATEGLVTDTQYF. The CDR3 nucleotides read TGTGCCACCGAGGGGTTGGTCACAGATACGCAGTATTTT.

This clone has a single count. The genes are TRBV6-7 and TRBJ2-5; 12 positions agree with TRBD2. TRBV6-7 is labeled an ORF, and its function is uncertain. Losses at the gene ends were 7 bases for V and 5 bases for J; bases not matched to a gene: 8. The CDR3 runs to 15 residues. The CDR3 bases are TGTGCCAGCAAAGAGACTAGCGGGAGCCGGGAGACCCAGTACTTC. Its translation: CASKETSGSRETQYF.

The rearrangement uses TRBV6-5 and TRBJ1-5; tentatively, D is TRBD1 (5 bases). Trimming pared 7 bases from V and 6 bases from J, leaving 16 bases between. Germline assignment: CDR1 MNHEY and CDR2 SVGAGI. The CDR3 extends over 14 amino acids. The CDR3 region has the DNA TGTGCCAGCAAAATGGGAGGGGCAGGTCAGCCCCAGCATTTT. This translates into CASKMGGAGQPQHF.

The rearrangement links TRBV27 to TRBJ2-3; D remains unclear. Trimming stripped 2 bases from V and 2 bases from J, with 14 bases between. Germline CDR1 is MNHEY and CDR2 is SMNVEV (reference sequence). The CDR3 covers 16 residues. The CDR3 DNA is TGTGCCAGCAGTTTAAGGTCGGAACCTTACACAGATACGCAGTATTTT. Amino acids: CASSLRSEPYTDTQYF.

The chain joins TRBV27 to TRBJ2-7; 8 nucleotides match TRBD1. V lost 5 bases and J lost 5; bases outside the gene matches: 5. Per germline, CDR1 MNHEY and CDR2 SMNVEV (reference sequence). The CDR3 is 13 amino acids. In DNA form, the CDR3 reads TGTGCCAGCAGTAAAGGGACAGGCCACGAGCAGTACTTC. Amino acids: CASSKGTGHEQYF.

In the case of this clone: At the DNA level, this CDR3 is encoded by other sequences in the same sample as well. This rearrangement joins TRBV6-5 to TRBJ2-5; unclear D gene. CDR1 MNHEY and CDR2 SVGAGI come from the germline V gene. The CDR3 has 11 residues. The V gene lost 2 bases and the J gene lost 5 bases, with 3 bases spanning the gap. The CDR3 coding sequence is TGTGCCAGCAGTTACGGCGAGACCCAGTACTTC. Amino acids: CASSYGETQYF.

This rearrangement joins TRBV6-1 to TRBJ1-5; no reliable D call. Germline values: CDR1 MNHNS, CDR2 SASEGT. CDR3 length: 15 amino acids. Trimming cost V 7 bases and J 0 bases, with 13 bases left between them. The CDR3 protein is CASTPLRNSNQPQHF. The CDR3, as DNA: TGTGCCAGCACCCCCTTGAGAAATAGCAATCAGCCCCAGCATTTT.

The V call is TRBV6-5, the J call TRBJ1-2, with a tentative D call TRBD1 (6 bases). Germline CDR1 reads MNHEY; CDR2 reads SVGAGI. V lost 4 bases and J lost 8, with 11 bases in between. The CDR3 is made up of 12 amino acids. The CDR3 is CASSSYRDGYTF. The CDR3 DNA reads TGTGCCAGCAGTTCGTACAGGGACGGCTACACCTTC.

This rearrangement joins TRBV19 to TRBJ1-5; 10 bases map to TRBD1. The V gene end was trimmed by 5 bases and the J gene end by 3 bases; junction bases not matched to a gene: 7. Per the germline V gene, CDR1 is LNHDA and CDR2 is SQIVND (reference sequence). There are 16 residues in the CDR3. In nucleotides, the CDR3 is TGTGCCAGTAGTGGGTGGGACAGGGGCTCCAATCAGCCCCAGCATTTT. Protein sequence: CASSGWDRGSNQPQHF.

Here the CDR3 DNA reads TGTGCCAGCAAGGACAGGGTCCGTGAAAAACTGTTTTTT. This sequence encodes CASKDRVREKLFF. This chain links TRBV28 with TRBJ1-4, with 8 bases that match TRBD1. The CDR3 totals 13 residues. Trimming took 7 bases from V and 7 from J; bases not matched to a gene: 5. In germline, CDR1 is MDHEN, CDR2 SYDVKM.

The chain combines TRBV27 with TRBJ2-3; 8 bases fit TRBD2. Germline V gives CDR1 MNHEY, CDR2 SMNVEV (reference sequence). The CDR3 covers 15 residues. The V segment lost 5 bases and the J segment 2 bases; nucleotides outside the gene matches: 6. The CDR3, as DNA: TGTGCCAGCAGTCTCCGGGGGGGATCCACAGATACGCAGTATTTT. Its translation: CASSLRGGSTDTQYF.

This clone occurred once. The rearrangement links TRBV27 to TRBJ1-1; 7 bases align to TRBD1. With V trimmed by 6 bases and J by 4 bases, 5 bases remained unmatched. Germline values: CDR1 MNHEY, CDR2 SMNVEV (reference sequence). The CDR3 sequence is 13 residues long. The CDR3 sequence is CASRTGRGTEAFF. The DNA for the CDR3 is TGTGCCAGCAGGACAGGGAGGGGCACTGAAGCTTTCTTT.